This entry describes one T cell receptor (beta chain). This entry is derived from a study of blood T cell repertoires in COVID-19. About the study: Acute and convalescent COVID-19 specimens originated in the United States, Italy and Spain. T cells, B-cell-depleted T cells, or PBMCs supplied cDNA or gDNA.

Under the authors' procedure: Reference gene primer amplification yielded estimated nucleated cell counts. Data came from immunoSEQ multiplex PCR; TCRdb stores just in-frame clones and leaves some out. The V and J calls and clone size were taken over from that table, and D and trimming were inferred from the DNA. The data contain around 91,000 clones, approximately 79% of them singletons. Trimming took 2 bases from V and 4 from J, leaving 12 bases between them. CDR1 is MNHNY and CDR2 is SVGAGI in the germline V gene (reference sequence). This CDR3 is 14 amino acids long. The sequenced sample was peripheral blood. This chain links TRBV6-6 with TRBJ2-7, with no clear D. The origin of this receptor is a woman older than 75 with active or convalescent COVID-19. CDR3 nucleotide sequence: TGTGCCAGCAGTTACGTGGTAGACGGGTACGAGCAGTACTTC. Translated: CASSYVVDGYEQYF.